What follows are 2 T cell receptor beta chains derived from one specimen sequenced in a study of blood T cell repertoires in COVID-19. Some clones are missing from TCRdb's copy, which holds only in-frame ones; the method was immunoSEQ multiplex PCR. Of roughly 230,000 clones listed, 70% to 90% are singletons. Sequencing used peripheral blood. These receptors came from a man in his forties or fifties with acute or convalescent COVID-19.

V is TRBV29-1 and J is TRBJ2-3; TRBD1 matches 8 bases. The CDR3 contains 14 residues. After removal of 8 bases from V and 3 bases from J, the junction contained 10 bases not matched to a gene. CDR1 and CDR2 from the germline V gene are SQVTM and ANQGSEA. This CDR3 reads CSPTRQGRTDTQYF. The CDR3 DNA sequence: TGCAGCCCGACCCGACAGGGGCGGACAGATACGCAGTATTTT.

This rearrangement joins TRBV14 to TRBJ1-2, with D possibly being TRBD1 (6 bases). The ends were cut back, 3 bases at V and 2 bases at J, with 7 bases in the middle. The V gene's germline CDR1 is SGHDN and CDR2 FVKESK. CDR3 length equals 13 residues. The CDR3 coding sequence is TGTGCCAGCAGCCATCAGGGGAACTATGGCTACACCTTC. Translating it yields CASSHQGNYGYTF.